The rows below give T cell receptor beta chains drawn from one sample of a study of human T cells and chemical hapten exposure. TCRdb fed the 5' RACE reads into MiXCR, producing one record per CDR3 protein. The data hold approximately 140,000 distinct CDR3 sequences, with around 4.1% observed a single time. The receptors shown here come from a female donor in good health. Both conserved end residues are part of each CDR3. Fields, in order: CDR3 protein, CDR3 DNA, J gene, D gene, clone size, V gene. A D gene is named only where the DNA matches it firmly. Clone size, where shown, is once, few, many, or a class for clones that have expanded.

CDR3: CASSGTGGGQPQHF
DNA: TGTGCCAGCAGCGGAACAGGGGGAGGTCAGCCCCAGCATTTT
J: TRBJ1-5
D: TRBD1
size: once
V: TRBV9

CDR3: CSAKKGGTGDTEAFF
DNA: TGCAGTGCCAAAAAAGGGGGAACGGGGGACACTGAAGCTTTCTTT
J: TRBJ1-1
D: .
size: few
V: TRBV20-1

CDR3: CSATGDHNQPQHF
DNA: TGCAGTGCTACTGGGGACCACAATCAGCCCCAGCATTTT
J: TRBJ1-5
D: .
size: many
V: TRBV20-1

CDR3: CASSPGVAEQYF
DNA: TGCGCCAGCAGCCCAGGGGTTGCCGAGCAGTACTTC
J: TRBJ2-7
D: .
size: many
V: TRBV4-1

CDR3: CASSLNLFGEEDTEAFF
DNA: TGTGCCAGCAGCTTAAATTTATTCGGGGAGGAGGACACTGAAGCTTTCTTT
J: TRBJ1-1
D: .
size: many
V: TRBV7-9

CDR3: CASSMGGRNTGELFF
DNA: TGTGCCAGTAGTATGGGGGGCAGGAACACCGGGGAGCTGTTTTTT
J: TRBJ2-2
D: .
size: .
V: TRBV19

CDR3: CASRRDRGAGANVLTF
DNA: TGTGCCAGCAGGAGAGACAGGGGAGCCGGGGCCAACGTCCTGACTTTC
J: TRBJ2-6
D: TRBD1
size: few
V: TRBV2

CDR3: CASSHQPGVGTEAFF
DNA: TGTGCCAGCAGTCACCAGCCAGGGGTGGGCACTGAAGCTTTCTTT
J: TRBJ1-1
D: .
size: many
V: TRBV6-5

CDR3: CASSSRTGSYNEQFF
DNA: TGTGCCAGCAGCTCTCGGACAGGATCTTACAATGAGCAGTTCTTC
J: TRBJ2-1
D: TRBD1
size: many
V: TRBV7-8

CDR3: CASSSYRTGGTYEQYF
DNA: TGTGCCAGCAGTTCATACCGGACAGGGGGCACGTACGAGCAGTACTTC
J: TRBJ2-7
D: TRBD1
size: many
V: TRBV12-3/TRBV12-4

CDR3: CASSLVGRTYEQYF
DNA: TGTGCCAGCAGCTTAGTCGGCCGGACCTACGAGCAGTACTTC
J: TRBJ2-7
D: .
size: many
V: TRBV7-2

CDR3: CASSVGRTYEQYF
DNA: TGTGCCAGCAGTGTGGGACGGACTTACGAGCAGTACTTC
J: TRBJ2-7
D: .
size: many
V: TRBV11-2

CDR3: CASSRTRTEAFF
DNA: TGTGCCAGCAGCAGGACGCGTACTGAAGCTTTCTTT
J: TRBJ1-1
D: .
size: many
V: TRBV13

CDR3: CASSLRTGGLNEKLFF
DNA: TGTGCCAGCAGTCTAAGAACAGGGGGCCTTAATGAAAAACTGTTTTTT
J: TRBJ1-4
D: TRBD1
size: many
V: TRBV12-3/TRBV12-4

CDR3: CASSVIASGGIDTQYF
DNA: TGTGCCAGCAGCGTAATCGCTAGCGGGGGGATAGATACGCAGTATTTT
J: TRBJ2-3
D: TRBD2
size: many
V: TRBV9

CDR3: CASSLGQGINQPQHF
DNA: TGTGCCAGCAGCTTGGGGCAGGGTATCAATCAGCCCCAGCATTTT
J: TRBJ1-5
D: .
size: .
V: TRBV5-6

CDR3: CASSPLNEPNTGELFF
DNA: TGCGCCAGCAGCCCACTGAACGAGCCGAACACCGGGGAGCTGTTTTTT
J: TRBJ2-2
D: .
size: many
V: TRBV4-3

CDR3: CASSPGWGETDYGYAF
DNA: TGTGCCAGCAGCCCGGGCTGGGGGGAGACCGACTATGGCTACGCCTTC
J: TRBJ1-2
D: .
size: .
V: TRBV9

CDR3: CASSRTGGELYGYTF
DNA: TGCGCCAGCAGCCGGACAGGGGGAGAGCTCTATGGCTACACCTTC
J: TRBJ1-2
D: TRBD1
size: many
V: TRBV4-3

CDR3: CATSGGGRPFF
DNA: TGTGCCACTTCCGGGGGCGGCAGACCGTTCTTC
J: TRBJ2-1
D: .
size: .
V: TRBV27

CDR3: CATSREPGRWEPQHF
DNA: TGTGCCACCAGCAGAGAGCCGGGGAGGTGGGAGCCCCAGCATTTT
J: TRBJ1-5
D: .
size: many
V: TRBV15

CDR3: CASSYSGQTQYF
DNA: TGTGCCAGCAGTTACTCCGGCCAGACCCAGTACTTC
J: TRBJ2-5
D: .
size: many
V: TRBV6-2/TRBV6-3

CDR3: CASSQGFYGYTF
DNA: TGTGCCAGCAGTCAGGGTTTCTATGGCTACACCTTC
J: TRBJ1-2
D: .
size: many
V: TRBV3-1

CDR3: CASSRQCDGEAFF
DNA: TGTGCCAGCAGCCGACAATGTGACGGGGAAGCTTTCTTT
J: TRBJ1-1
D: .
size: .
V: TRBV14

CDR3: CASRDRGSLETQYF
DNA: TGTGCCAGCAGAGACAGGGGGTCCCTCGAGACCCAGTACTTC
J: TRBJ2-5
D: TRBD1
size: many
V: TRBV6-6

CDR3: CASTGSWQGNEQYF
DNA: TGTGCCAGCACGGGGTCGTGGCAGGGGAACGAGCAGTACTTC
J: TRBJ2-7
D: .
size: many
V: TRBV28

CDR3: CASSYGQGSTYEQYF
DNA: TGTGCCAGCAGTTACGGACAGGGGTCCACCTACGAGCAGTACTTC
J: TRBJ2-7
D: TRBD1
size: .
V: TRBV28

CDR3: CASTQGLGQETQYF
DNA: TGCGCCAGCACACAGGGTTTGGGCCAAGAGACCCAGTACTTC
J: TRBJ2-5
D: .
size: many
V: TRBV5-1

CDR3: CAANPIREDFFYGYTF
DNA: TGTGCCGCGAACCCCATAAGGGAGGATTTCTTCTATGGCTACACCTTC
J: TRBJ1-2
D: .
size: many
V: TRBV6-1

CDR3: CAWSQGSEAFF
DNA: TGTGCCTGGTCCCAGGGCAGTGAAGCTTTCTTT
J: TRBJ1-1
D: .
size: few
V: TRBV30

CDR3: CASSETGDQPQHF
DNA: TGTGCCAGCAGTGAGACAGGGGATCAGCCCCAGCATTTT
J: TRBJ1-5
D: TRBD1
size: many
V: TRBV2

CDR3: CASSPTGNSITGELFF
DNA: TGTGCCAGCAGCCCGACAGGGAATTCGATCACCGGGGAGCTGTTTTTT
J: TRBJ2-2
D: TRBD1
size: few
V: TRBV7-3

CDR3: CSARGVYGYTF
DNA: TGCAGTGCTAGAGGAGTCTATGGCTACACCTTC
J: TRBJ1-2
D: .
size: many
V: TRBV20-1

CDR3: CASSTDSNQPQHF
DNA: TGTGCCAGCAGCACCGACAGCAATCAGCCCCAGCATTTT
J: TRBJ1-5
D: .
size: many
V: TRBV12-3/TRBV12-4

CDR3: CASSDGGETDTQYF
DNA: TGTGCCAGCAGTGACGGGGGTGAGACAGATACGCAGTATTTT
J: TRBJ2-3
D: .
size: many
V: TRBV6-4

CDR3: CASSLELRTDTQYF
DNA: TGCGCCAGCAGCTTGGAACTCCGCACAGATACGCAGTATTTT
J: TRBJ2-3
D: .
size: many
V: TRBV5-1